Listed below are T cell receptor beta chains from one sample, sequenced in a study of cytomegalovirus exposure and HLA in healthy donors. Clones were read by immunoSEQ multiplex PCR, and TCRdb kept only the in-frame ones, dropping some. The sample shows roughly 120,000 clones, roughly 80% of them seen only once. The sample was PBMCs. These receptor sequences come from a man aged 50-59 years in good health and CMV-seropositive. Each CDR3 is given with its conserved first and last residue. The D gene is left open where the match is weak. Some rows mark clone size as missing; the rest say once, few, many or name a class of expanded clone.

CDR3aa	CDR3nt	abundance	d_gene	v_gene	j_gene
CATSRDNPGAAETQYF	TGTGCCACCAGCAGAGATAATCCAGGGGCGGCCGAGACCCAGTACTTC	-	-	TRBV15	TRBJ2-5
CASSSTGGSDTQYF	TGTGCCAGCAGTTCTACAGGGGGATCAGATACGCAGTATTTT	-	TRBD1	TRBV5-6	TRBJ2-3
CASSGRDATNEKLFF	TGTGCCAGCAGCGGCCGGGATGCAACTAATGAAAAACTGTTTTTT	-	-	TRBV7-9	TRBJ1-4
CASSQTSGGAGNTEAFF	TGCGCCAGCAGCCAAACTTCAGGGGGCGCGGGGAACACTGAAGCTTTCTTT	-	TRBD1	TRBV4-1	TRBJ1-1
CASSPPTGDMTEAFF	TGTGCCAGCTCACCACCGACAGGGGATATGACTGAAGCTTTCTTT	-	TRBD1	TRBV18	TRBJ1-1
CASRRDFSYNEQFF	TGTGCCAGTAGACGGGACTTCTCCTACAATGAGCAGTTCTTC	-	-	TRBV19	TRBJ2-1
CASSRGQGAGEAFF	TGCGCCAGCAGCCGTGGACAGGGCGCTGGTGAAGCTTTCTTT	-	TRBD1	TRBV4-1	TRBJ1-1
CASSSGLAGTDTQYF	TGTGCCAGTAGTTCGGGACTAGCGGGAACAGATACGCAGTATTTT	-	TRBD2	TRBV19	TRBJ2-3
CASSSSVNGETQYF	TGTGCCAGCAGCAGTAGCGTTAACGGGGAGACCCAGTACTTC	-	-	TRBV21-1	TRBJ2-5
CASSLERRTGREDYGYTF	TGCGCCAGCAGCTTGGAACGAAGGACAGGGAGGGAAGACTATGGCTACACCTTC	-	TRBD1	TRBV5-1	TRBJ1-2
CASSPPGAGDTQYF	TGTGCCAGCAGCCCACCGGGAGCAGGGGATACGCAGTATTTT	-	-	TRBV7-9	TRBJ2-3
CASSIARDRPAQPQHF	TGTGCCAGTAGTATAGCCCGAGACAGGCCCGCTCAGCCCCAGCATTTT	-	-	TRBV19	TRBJ1-5
CASSSDGRGSYGYTF	TGCGCCAGCAGCTCCGATGGTCGCGGCAGCTATGGCTACACCTTC	-	-	TRBV5-1	TRBJ1-2
CASSLGRGGYGYTF	TGTGCCAGCAGCTTGGGGCGGGGCGGCTATGGCTACACCTTC	-	-	TRBV5-4	TRBJ1-2
CASSSGGRAAEKTQYF	TGTGCCAGTAGTAGTGGCGGGAGGGCCGCTGAGAAGACCCAGTACTTC	-	TRBD2	TRBV19	TRBJ2-5
CAIRGQGYEQYF	TGTGCCATCAGAGGCCAGGGGTACGAGCAGTACTTC	-	-	TRBV10-3	TRBJ2-7
CASSPDMNYGYTF	TGTGCCAGCAGCCCGGACATGAACTATGGCTACACCTTC	-	-	TRBV7-3	TRBJ1-2
CAWNRGEGYGYTF	TGTGCCTGGAACCGAGGTGAAGGCTATGGCTACACCTTC	-	-	TRBV30	TRBJ1-2
CASSFVQGYLSPLHF	TGTGCCAGCAGTTTTGTACAGGGCTATCTTTCACCCCTCCACTTT	-	-	TRBV27	TRBJ1-6
CASSLGAGRNTEAFF	TGCGCCAGCAGCTTGGGAGCCGGGAGGAACACTGAAGCTTTCTTT	-	-	TRBV5-1	TRBJ1-1
CASSFLNFGNSYEQYF	TGTGCCAGCAGCTTTCTTAATTTTGGCAACTCCTACGAGCAGTACTTC	once	-	TRBV5-6	TRBJ2-7
CASSLRGQETQYF	TGTGCCAGCAGCCTACGGGGGCAAGAGACCCAGTACTTC	-	-	TRBV7-9	TRBJ2-5
CASSPLTGPNYGYTF	TGTGCCAGCTCACCGCTCACAGGGCCAAACTATGGCTACACCTTC	-	-	TRBV18	TRBJ1-2
CAISGAPTYNEQFF	TGTGCCATCAGTGGGGCCCCCACGTACAATGAGCAGTTCTTC	-	-	TRBV10-3	TRBJ2-1
CASRSTGGDGYTF	TGTGCCAGCAGATCCACAGGAGGGGATGGCTACACCTTC	-	-	TRBV6-5	TRBJ1-2
CASRAPGQGATDTQYF	TGTGCCAGTAGAGCACCGGGACAGGGAGCCACAGATACGCAGTATTTT	-	TRBD1	TRBV19	TRBJ2-3
CASSPQQGQNTEAFF	TGTGCCAGCTCACCCCAACAGGGCCAGAACACTGAAGCTTTCTTT	-	-	TRBV18	TRBJ1-1
CASSLGLAGTYEQYF	TGTGCCAGCAGCCTGGGACTAGCGGGAACGTACGAGCAGTACTTC	-	TRBD2	TRBV9	TRBJ2-7
CASSGTVYSNQPQHF	TGTGCCAGCAGCGGTACAGTTTATAGCAATCAGCCCCAGCATTTT	-	-	TRBV9	TRBJ1-5
CAWSGLAAHEQFF	TGTGCCTGGAGCGGCCTAGCGGCACATGAGCAGTTCTTC	-	TRBD2	TRBV30	TRBJ2-1
CASILESVRAEAFF	TGTGCCAGCATCCTTGAGAGCGTGCGGGCTGAAGCTTTCTTT	-	-	TRBV6-1	TRBJ1-1
CASSLAPDRTKGYEQYF	TGCGCCAGCAGCTTGGCTCCAGACAGGACGAAGGGGTACGAGCAGTACTTC	-	-	TRBV5-1	TRBJ2-7
CASSGLAGVYNEQFF	TGTGCCAGCTCCGGACTAGCGGGCGTCTACAATGAGCAGTTCTTC	-	TRBD2	TRBV18	TRBJ2-1
CASSQEFAGGGGYTF	TGCGCCAGCAGCCAAGAGTTCGCAGGGGGCGGTGGCTACACCTTC	-	TRBD1	TRBV4-3	TRBJ1-2
CASSESTGNGYTF	TGCGCCAGCAGTGAGTCGACAGGGAATGGCTACACCTTC	-	TRBD1	TRBV10-2	TRBJ1-2
CASSPREVQGDTQYF	TGCGCCAGCAGCCCAAGGGAGGTTCAGGGTGATACGCAGTATTTT	-	-	TRBV4-1	TRBJ2-3
CASSESTVNTEAFF	TGTGCCAGCAGTGAATCTACAGTGAACACTGAAGCTTTCTTT	-	-	TRBV6-1	TRBJ1-1
CASSLVAGATDTQYF	TGCGCCAGCAGCTTGGTAGCGGGGGCCACAGATACGCAGTATTTT	-	TRBD2	TRBV5-1	TRBJ2-3
CAWGQFQATGELFF	TGTGCCTGGGGACAATTCCAGGCCACGGGGGAGCTGTTTTTT	-	-	TRBV30	TRBJ2-2
CASSIGQGAYEQYF	TGTGCCAGCAGCATCGGACAGGGGGCCTACGAGCAGTACTTC	-	TRBD1	TRBV7-3	TRBJ2-7